The entry that follows covers one TCR beta chain sequence. This specimen comes from a study of T cell changes during pregnancy in multiple sclerosis. Germline values: CDR1 SEHNR, CDR2 FQNEAQ (reference sequence). The J segment lost 2 bases and the V segment lost 5 bases, leaving 12 bases of the junction unmatched. The CDR3 has 17 residues. TCRdb's table, derived via immunoSEQ multiplex PCR, lists solely in-frame clones and lacks some. The top ten clones hold just under 0.2% of a sample with 45,000 to 70,000 clones, just over 90% of them seen once. The input for sequencing was CD4+ T cells from peripheral blood mononuclear cells, taken in the second trimester of pregnancy. The source is a female donor with multiple sclerosis, enrolled in a pregnancy study. The chain joins TRBV7-9 to TRBJ2-3; 8 nucleotides align to TRBD1. In DNA form, the CDR3 reads TGTGCCAGCAGCAAGGGGCCAGGGGGCACGTACACAGATACGCAGTATTTT. Translated: CASSKGPGGTYTDTQYF. The full variable domain, with the rest looked up from reference TRBV7-9 and TRBJ2-3, is DTGVSQNPRHKITKRGQNVTFRCDPISEHNRLYWYRQTLGQGPEFLTYFQNEAQLEKSRLLSDRFSAERPKGSFSTLEIQRTEQGDSAMYLCASSKGPGGTYTDTQYFGPGTRLTVL.